The next 29 T cell receptor beta chains were all read from a single sample in a study of OX40 agonist ivuxolimab in advanced cancers. Sequenced by immunoSEQ multiplex PCR; TCRdb stores in-frame clones only, minus some. Of 90,000 to 120,000 clones in the sample, approximately 90% are singletons; the top ten hold under 0.85%. The material sequenced was CD4+ or CD8+ T cells sorted from blood, taken in a trial of the OX40 agonist ivuxolimab. All receptors come from an adult with an advanced solid tumor such as melanoma, head and neck, liver or kidney cancer.

The chain links TRBV6-6 to TRBJ1-5; D is perhaps TRBD1 (6 bases). The V gene's germline CDR1 is MNHNY and CDR2 SVGAGI (reference sequence). The CDR3 consists of 13 residues. Between the trimmed V and J ends, which lost 1 base and 7 bases, there was a span of 8 bases. The CDR3 loop reads CASSYLGGQPQHF. Written as DNA, the CDR3 is TGTGCCAGCAGTTACTTAGGGGGGCAGCCCCAGCATTTT.

In regard to this clone: One end of the junction does not line up with germline, which may come from a read error. The chain employs TRBV6-5 and TRBJ2-1; D might be TRBD2 (6 bases). Germline CDR1 MNHEY, CDR2 SVGAGI. The CDR3 extends over 11 amino acids. The CDR3 is CASTGLGGTVF. CDR3 nucleotides: TGTGCCAGCACGGGGTTGGGCGGGACGGTCTTC.

The chain has TRBV30 and TRBJ1-6, with D unresolved. Trimming left V 5 bases short and J 4 bases short, with 9 bases between. CDR1 GTSNPN and CDR2 SVGIG come from the germline V gene (reference sequence). The CDR3 runs to 13 residues. This CDR3 is CAWAGEYNSPLHF. For the CDR3, the DNA is TGTGCCTGGGCTGGGGAATATAATTCACCCCTCCACTTT.

This sequence joins TRBV19 and TRBJ2-1; D is perhaps TRBD1 or TRBD2 (5 bases each). This CDR3 contains 14 residues. Germline V gene sequence: CDR1 LNHDA, CDR2 SQIVND (reference sequence). V was cut by 11 bases and J by 3 bases, with 17 bases left in between. The CDR3, as DNA: TGTGCCTGCAAACGGGACCCCCTCTACAATGAGCAGTTCTTC. It is translated as CACKRDPLYNEQFF.

This chain uses TRBV6-6 with TRBJ1-1; no firm D call. The CDR3 covers 16 residues. With 2 bases removed from V and 2 bases from J, the gap between germline ends came to 15 bases. The V gene's germline CDR1 is MNHNY and CDR2 SVGAGI (reference sequence). The CDR3 DNA is TGTGCCAGCAGTTACCTGGCAGGCGGGGTTAACACTGAAGCTTTCTTT. Encoded protein: CASSYLAGGVNTEAFF.

The V call is TRBV11-2, the J call TRBJ1-2; TRBD1 might be the D (6 bases). Germline lookup yields CDR1 SGHAT and CDR2 FQNNGV. Trimming pared 5 bases from V and 0 bases from J, leaving 13 bases between. The CDR3 sequence is 15 residues long. The DNA of the CDR3 is TGTGCCAGCAGCGGACTCAGGGGACCTAACTATGGCTACACCTTC. This gives the protein CASSGLRGPNYGYTF. The whole variable domain, remainder taken from reference TRBV11-2 and TRBJ1-2, is EAGVAQSPRYKIIEKRQSVAFWCNPISGHATLYWYQQILGQGPKLLIQFQNNGVVDDSQLPKDRFSAERLKGVDSTLKIQPAKLEDSAVYLCASSGLRGPNYGYTFGSGTRLTVV.

V and J are TRBV5-5 and TRBJ2-3; D unclear. The CDR3 contains 13 residues. Germline CDR1 SGHKS, CDR2 YYEKEE (reference sequence). V shed 10 bases and J shed 0 bases, with 12 bases lying between them. The CDR3 region has the DNA TGTGCCGTCGGCCCTCGTAGCACAGATACGCAGTATTTT. As protein: CAVGPRSTDTQYF.

This chain links TRBV18 with TRBJ1-3; tentatively, D is TRBD1 (5 bases). CDR1 KGHSH and CDR2 LQKENI come from the germline V gene. The CDR3 extends over 16 amino acids. V gave up 3 bases and J gave up 0 bases, with 12 bases separating them. CDR3 amino acids: CASSPARADSGNTIYF. The CDR3 nucleotides are TGTGCCAGCTCACCGGCCAGGGCCGACTCTGGAAACACCATATATTTT. Full variable domain (missing parts from reference TRBV18 and TRBJ1-3): NAGVMQNPRHLVRRRGQEARLRCSPMKGHSHVYWYRQLPEEGLKFMVYLQKENIIDESGMPKERFSAEFPKEGPSILRIQQVVRGDSAAYFCASSPARADSGNTIYFGEGSWLTVV.

The chain uses TRBV5-1 and TRBJ2-7, with D perhaps being TRBD1 or TRBD2 (5 bases each). CDR1 SGHRS and CDR2 YFSETQ come from the germline V gene. This CDR3 spans 13 amino acids. Trimming left V 4 bases short and J 4 bases short, with 12 bases between. The CDR3 sequence: CASSLGTVYEQYF. The CDR3, as DNA: TGCGCCAGCAGCCTCGGGACGGTTTACGAGCAGTACTTC.

This clone was seen a handful of times. The V and J genes are TRBV11-3 and TRBJ1-3, with D hard to call. This CDR3 contains 11 residues. Trimming took off 2 bases at V and 5 bases at J, with 1 base between the two ends. CDR1 is SGHNT and CDR2 is YENEEA in the germline V gene. The CDR3 spells CASSLRNTIYF. In DNA form, the CDR3 reads TGTGCCAGCAGCTTAAGAAACACCATATATTTT.

The rearrangement links TRBV2 to TRBJ2-1, with 7 bases fitting TRBD1. Trimming at V came to 2 bases and at J to 1 base, leaving 2 bases not matched to a gene. The CDR3 runs to 15 residues. Germline V CDR1 and CDR2: SNHLY, FYNNEI. The CDR3 protein is CASSELQGSYNEQFF. CDR3 sequence (DNA): TGTGCCAGCAGTGAATTACAGGGGTCCTACAATGAGCAGTTCTTC.

The rearrangement joins TRBV5-1 to TRBJ1-1; no reliable D call. Germline V gene data show CDR1 as SGHRS and CDR2 as YFSETQ. CDR3 length: 15 amino acids. The V end was cut by 0 bases, the J end by 1 base, with 10 bases between. DNA for the CDR3: TGCGCCAGCAGCTTGGTTCGGGGTAGGAACACTGAAGCTTTCTTT. Protein product: CASSLVRGRNTEAFF.

In DNA, the CDR3 is TGTGCCAGCATGGCAGGGGGGAACACTGAAGCTTTCTTT. This encodes CASMAGGNTEAFF. The V and J genes are TRBV6-5 and TRBJ1-1, with 7 bases identical to TRBD1. After removal of 7 bases from V and 1 base from J, the junction contained 3 bases not matched to a gene. The CDR3 is made up of 13 amino acids. Per germline, CDR1 MNHEY and CDR2 SVGAGI.

This clone was observed once. The V gene is TRBV29-1, the J gene TRBJ2-3; TRBD1 is a possible D gene (5 bases). This CDR3 contains 12 residues. Looked up from germline, CDR1 is SQVTM and CDR2 is ANQGSEA. Trimming removed 4 bases at V and 6 bases at J, with 11 bases between. The CDR3 loop reads CSVGLGDDTQYF. The CDR3 region has the DNA TGCAGCGTTGGCTTAGGGGATGATACGCAGTATTTT.

The rearrangement joins TRBV27 to TRBJ2-5; 8 bases match TRBD2. V dropped 2 bases and J dropped 2; count of bases not matched to a gene: 4. In germline, CDR1 is MNHEY, CDR2 SMNVEV (reference sequence). The CDR3 runs to 15 residues. The CDR3 nucleotides read TGTGCCAGCAGTTTACCTAGCGGGTCACAAGAGACCCAGTACTTC. Translated, it gives CASSLPSGSQETQYF.

The J gene is TRBJ2-2, the V gene TRBV5-5; D is undetermined. Germline V CDR1 and CDR2: SGHKS, YYEKEE (reference sequence). The CDR3 has 11 amino acids. The V end was cut by 4 bases, the J end by 6 bases, with 4 bases between. CDR3 DNA sequence: TGTGCCAGCAGCCTGCCCGGGGAGCTGTTTTTT. Its protein product is CASSLPGELFF. The full variable domain, with the rest looked up from reference TRBV5-5 and TRBJ2-2, is DAGVTQSPTHLIKTRGQQVTLRCSPISGHKSVSWYQQVLGQGPQFIFQYYEKEERGRGNFPDRFSARQFPNYSSELNVNALLLGDSALYLCASSLPGELFFGEGSRLTVL.

The V and J genes are TRBV1 and TRBJ1-1; the table's D call, TRBD1, has no DNA check behind it. TRBV1 is recorded as a pseudogene. CDR3 size: 16 residues. The CDR3 DNA follows: TGCACCAGCAGCCAAGCTACTCACAGGGAGCTAACTGAAGCTTTCTTT. Protein product: CTSSQATHRELTEAFF.

This clone was found once. The CDR3 coding sequence is TGTGCCAGCTCACCAAATTTAGCGGGGGGGCCCAATGAGCAGTTCTTC. Residues: CASSPNLAGGPNEQFF. The chain is built from TRBV18 and TRBJ2-1; 11 nucleotides agree with TRBD2. The CDR3 spans 16 residues. Germline V gene lookup returns CDR1 KGHSH and CDR2 LQKENI. V lost 2 bases and J lost 6; bases outside the gene matches: 6.

V gene TRBV5-1 combines with J gene TRBJ2-1; a possible D gene is TRBD2 (6 bases). Trimming stripped 7 bases from V and 4 bases from J, with 15 bases between. This CDR3 comprises 14 residues. The V gene's germline CDR1 is SGHRS and CDR2 YFSETQ. CDR3 residues: CASAEGRPYNEQFF. CDR3 in DNA: TGCGCCAGCGCGGAGGGCCGTCCATACAATGAGCAGTTCTTC.

This clone showed up just a few times. The chain recombines TRBV6-5 with TRBJ2-7; 9 positions agree with TRBD1. Trimming took 0 bases from V and 4 from J; bases not matched to a gene: 4. CDR1 is MNHEY and CDR2 is SVGAGI in the germline V gene. The length of the CDR3 is 15 residues. The CDR3 is CASSYSGQGVYEQYF. In DNA, the CDR3 is TGTGCCAGCAGTTACTCGGGACAGGGTGTGTACGAGCAGTACTTC.

The genes are TRBV6-5 and TRBJ2-3; D is unclear. CDR1 MNHEY and CDR2 SVGAGI come from the germline V gene. The CDR3 is made up of 12 amino acids. V was pared by 5 bases and J by 6 bases, with 9 bases between. CDR3 DNA sequence: TGTGCCAGCAGTCGAGATTCGGATACGCAGTATTTT. Translated, it gives CASSRDSDTQYF.

The chain combines TRBV29-1 with TRBJ2-7; TRBD1 matches 9 bases. The J segment lost 3 bases and the V segment lost 7 bases, leaving 7 bases of the junction unmatched. The CDR3 extends over 13 amino acids. Germline V gives CDR1 SQVTM, CDR2 ANQGSEA. The CDR3 protein is CSALGQGNYEQYF. In DNA, the CDR3 is TGCAGCGCGCTGGGACAGGGAAACTACGAGCAGTACTTC.

Concerning this clone itself: At one end the junction does not follow the germline gene, possibly because of a read error. The V gene is TRBV10-3, the J gene TRBJ1-5; unclear D gene. Per the germline V gene, CDR1 is ENHRY and CDR2 is SYGVKD. CDR3 length equals 12 residues. CDR3 sequence: CAISDSDQPQHF. CDR3 sequence (DNA): TGTGCCATCAGTGATAGCGATCAGCCCCAGCATTTT.

The rearrangement uses TRBV11-3 and TRBJ2-2; 7 bases map to TRBD1. With 4 bases clipped from V and 3 bases from J, the junction kept 8 bases outside the gene matches. CDR3 length: 16 amino acids. The germline CDR1 and CDR2 sequences are SGHNT and YENEEA. CDR3 nucleotides: TGTGCCAGCAGCTCGCTTTCCGGGACAGACACCGGGGAGCTGTTTTTT. This sequence encodes CASSSLSGTDTGELFF.

The rearrangement joins TRBV6-6 to TRBJ1-4; 9 nucleotides agree with TRBD1. CDR1 is MNHNY and CDR2 is SVGAGI in the germline V gene (reference sequence). The V and J ends lost 3 bases and 5 bases, in that order; junction bases with no gene match: 7. The CDR3 has 16 residues. The CDR3 is CASSYSPGTGNEKLFF. The DNA of the CDR3 is TGTGCCAGCAGTTATTCGCCCGGGACAGGGAATGAAAAACTGTTTTTT.

The chain uses TRBV19 and TRBJ2-3; 14 bases map to TRBD2. The V and J ends lost 5 bases and 0 bases, in that order; junction bases with no gene match: 10. This CDR3 spans 19 amino acids. Germline assignment: CDR1 LNHDA and CDR2 SQIVND (reference sequence). This chain's CDR3 is CASSHLTSGGAASTDTQYF. The DNA of the CDR3 is TGTGCCAGTAGTCACTTGACTAGCGGGGGGGCCGCCAGCACAGATACGCAGTATTTT. Complete variable domain (other parts from reference TRBV19 and TRBJ2-3): DGGITQSPKYLFRKEGQNVTLSCEQNLNHDAMYWYRQDPGQGLRLIYYSQIVNDFQKGDIAEGYSVSREKKESFPLTVTSAQKNPTAFYLCASSHLTSGGAASTDTQYFGPGTRLTVL.

The chain combines TRBV2 with TRBJ1-5; 9 bases agree with TRBD1. CDR3 length equals 13 residues. V trimming: 4 bases; J trimming: 9 bases; junction bases outside the gene matches: 4. Germline V gene sequence: CDR1 SNHLY, CDR2 FYNNEI. Written as DNA, the CDR3 is TGTGCCAGCAGTGGGGACAGGGAAGGGCCCCAGCATTTT. It specifies CASSGDREGPQHF.

CDR3 sequence: CASSRWDREGEAFF. The DNA for the CDR3 is TGTGCCAGCAGCCGGTGGGACAGGGAGGGTGAAGCTTTCTTT. The J gene is TRBJ1-1, the V gene TRBV5-4, with 9 bases identical to TRBD1. Germline V gene sequence: CDR1 SGHNT, CDR2 YYREEE (reference sequence). The V segment lost 4 bases and the J segment 7 bases; nucleotides outside the gene matches: 8. The length of the CDR3 is 14 residues.

The CDR3 protein is CASSRDNYGYTF. The CDR3 DNA sequence: TGTGCCAGCAGTCGGGACAACTATGGCTACACCTTC. The chain carries TRBV2 and TRBJ1-2, with D tentatively TRBD1 (5 bases). CDR3 length equals 12 residues. Trimming took off 5 bases at V and 2 bases at J, with 6 bases between the two ends. The germline gives CDR1 SNHLY, CDR2 FYNNEI. Complete variable domain (other parts from reference TRBV2 and TRBJ1-2): EPEVTQTPSHQVTQMGQEVILRCVPISNHLYFYWYRQILGQKVEFLVSFYNNEISEKSEIFDDQFSVERPDGSNFTLKIRSTKLEDSAMYFCASSRDNYGYTFGSGTRLTVV.